Shown below are 13 T cell receptor beta chains from a single sample sequenced in a study of T cells in Graves' hyperthyroidism and ophthalmopathy. RNA transcripts yielded amplified TCR beta CDR3 regions. RT-PCR in the first round (using the HTBI primer set) targeted the TCR CDR3. TCRdb reanalysed the multiplex PCR reads using MiXCR and keeps one entry per CDR3 protein. The data contain approximately 220,000 distinct CDR3 sequences, roughly 18% of them seen just once; the ten biggest clones take up approximately 40%. The sequenced sample was blood. These receptors came from a man aged 35 to 55 with Graves' hyperthyroidism.

Note on this clonotype: One junction end disagrees with the germline gene, perhaps due to a read error. The chain combines TRBV5-1 with TRBJ2-7; no clear D. Germline CDR1 reads SGHRS; CDR2 reads YFSETQ. The CDR3 is 12 amino acids. CDR3 amino acids: CASSRGAYEQYF. In DNA form, the CDR3 reads TGTGCCAGCAGCCGAGGAGCCTACGAGCAGTACTTC. The complete variable domain, with remaining parts taken from reference TRBV5-1 and TRBJ2-7, reads KAGVTQTPRYLIKTRGQQVTLSCSPISGHRSVSWYQQTPGQGLQFLFEYFSETQRNKGNFPGRFSGRQFSNSRSEMNVSTLELGDSALYLCASSRGAYEQYFGPGTRLTVT.

The chain is built from TRBV6-1 and TRBJ1-5, with D perhaps TRBD1 (5 bases). Germline values: CDR1 MNHNS, CDR2 SASEGT. This CDR3 comprises 13 residues. The ends were cut back, 3 bases at V and 6 bases at J, with 9 bases in the middle. CDR3: CASSEFGAQPQHF. The CDR3, as DNA: TGTGCCAGCAGTGAGTTTGGGGCTCAGCCCCAGCATTTT.

CDR3 sequence reads: CASSPNVAEQYF. The CDR3 bases are TGTGCCAGCTCACCAAACGTAGCCGAGCAGTACTTC. This sequence joins TRBV18 and TRBJ2-7; D is unresolved. Per germline, CDR1 KGHSH and CDR2 LQKENI. V was cut by 2 bases and J by 6 bases, with 8 bases left in between. There are 12 residues in the CDR3.

This clonotype was picked up many times. The rearrangement links TRBV27 to TRBJ2-1; 8 bases agree with TRBD1. CDR1 MNHEY and CDR2 SMNVEV come from the germline V gene (reference sequence). Germline trimming cut 1 base from V and 0 bases from J; bases unmatched to any gene: 2. This CDR3 spans 16 amino acids. The chain's CDR3 is CASSLLGQGSYNEQFF. In DNA form, the CDR3 reads TGTGCCAGCAGTTTATTAGGACAGGGCTCCTACAATGAGCAGTTCTTC.

The J gene is TRBJ2-1, the V gene TRBV24-1, with a weak D call TRBD2 (5 bases). This CDR3 comprises 15 residues. Trimming removed 2 bases at V and 8 bases at J, with 15 bases between. CDR1 KGHDR and CDR2 SFDVKD come from the germline V gene. CDR3 amino acids: CATSDSSFPLDEQFF. The CDR3, as DNA: TGTGCCACCAGTGATTCTAGCTTCCCGTTGGATGAGCAGTTCTTC.

The rearrangement uses TRBV6-5 and TRBJ2-3, with 13 bases matching TRBD2. This CDR3 region has 18 residues. V shed 1 base and J 5 bases; nucleotides not matched to a gene: 9. Germline CDR1 reads MNHEY; CDR2 reads SVGAGI. The CDR3, as DNA: TGTGCCAGCAGTTACTTTTCCCCACTAGCGGGGGGGCAAGATACGCAGTATTTT. Its translation: CASSYFSPLAGGQDTQYF.

In DNA form, the CDR3 reads TGCGCCAGCAGCCACGTAGCGGGGGGGACTGACAATGAGCAGTTCTTC. Translated, it gives CASSHVAGGTDNEQFF. The chain employs TRBV4-1 and TRBJ2-1, with 11 nucleotides matching TRBD2. The trim removed 3 bases at V and 5 bases at J, leaving 6 bases unmatched. This CDR3 is 16 amino acids long. Looked up from germline, CDR1 is MGHRA and CDR2 is YSYEKL.

This clonotype has a count of ten or more. The gene calls are TRBV2 and TRBJ2-5; a weak D match, TRBD1 (5 bases). CDR3 length: 15 residues. Deletions cut 9 bases from V and 1 base from J, with 18 bases between. Germline lookup yields CDR1 SNHLY and CDR2 FYNNEI. CDR3 loop: CASTESTGFQETQYF. CDR3 coding DNA: TGTGCCAGTACCGAAAGTACAGGTTTCCAAGAGACCCAGTACTTC.

This clonotype occurred many times. V gene TRBV28 combines with J gene TRBJ2-7, with TRBD1 identical over 7 bases. This CDR3 comprises 16 residues. With 6 bases clipped from V and 5 bases from J, the junction kept 16 bases outside the gene matches. Germline-derived CDR1 and CDR2 are MDHEN and SYDVKM. The CDR3 DNA reads as TGTGCCAGCAGGGTCCCTTCTGGACAGGCCGGCAACGAGCAGTACTTC. This codes for CASRVPSGQAGNEQYF.

J is TRBJ2-2 and V is TRBV24-1; D ambiguous. V was pared by 1 base and J by 7 bases, with 6 bases between. Per germline, CDR1 KGHDR and CDR2 SFDVKD. The CDR3 contains 13 residues. CDR3 coding DNA: TGTGCCACCAGTGATTTAAATGGCGGGGAGCTGTTTTTT. Translation: CATSDLNGGELFF.

This clonotype has at least ten counts. The gene calls are TRBV10-3 and TRBJ1-5; possibly TRBD1 for D (5 bases). CDR3 length: 14 residues. Trimming left V 4 bases short and J 5 bases short, with 12 bases between. From germline, CDR1 is ENHRY and CDR2 SYGVKD. The CDR3 is CAISGGRTDQPQHF. CDR3 DNA: TGTGCCATCAGTGGGGGCAGGACCGATCAGCCCCAGCATTTT.

This rearrangement joins TRBV6-1 to TRBJ2-5; 11 bases are shared with TRBD2. The ends lost 7 bases at V and 3 bases at J; junction bases unmatched: 7. CDR1 is MNHNS, CDR2 SASEGT, per germline. The CDR3 has 15 residues. The CDR3 is CASNSASGGKETQYF. The CDR3 DNA follows: TGTGCCAGCAATAGCGCTAGCGGGGGGAAAGAGACCCAGTACTTC.

CDR3 in amino acids: CASRERPGVQETQYF. The CDR3 DNA sequence: TGTGCCAGCAGAGAGAGACCAGGGGTCCAAGAGACCCAGTACTTC. The chain links TRBV12-3 or TRBV12-4 to TRBJ2-5; possibly TRBD1 for D (6 bases). The CDR3 is 15 residues long. Trimming took 6 bases from V and 1 from J, leaving 15 bases between them.